Sequencing of this T cell receptor beta chain was carried out in a study of vaccination and CD4 T cells after COVID-19. Study context: The BNT162b2 or mRNA-1273 vaccine was given to participants in two doses.

Noted treatment: roughly 11-day PBMC culture with coronavirus spike peptide pools or control peptides (ViraFEST assay). ViraFEST sequenced TCRs after peptide-pool expansion of antigen-specific T cells. Half of the medium was exchanged for fresh IL-2 medium, first on day 3 and then on day 7. Details on this clonotype: Its antigen is not identified.

Sequenced with the Oncomine TCR Beta short-read assay was DNA taken from cultured CD4+ T cells. TCRdb redid the calling of the PCR reads with MiXCR, one entry per CDR3 protein. This sample has 10,000 to 15,000 distinct CDR3 sequences, with 50% found just once. Material: CD4+ T cells from blood, cultured in vitro. The TCR sequence derives from a human donor who had recovered from COVID-19.

The CDR3 protein is CASSSRTSPGSDTQYF. CDR3 DNA sequence: TGTGCCAGCAGCTCCCGGACTTCCCCGGGGTCAGATACGCAGTATTTT. This chain links TRBV11-3 with TRBJ2-3, with D tentatively TRBD2 (5 bases). The germline V gene encodes CDR1 SGHNT and CDR2 YENEEA. The CDR3 totals 16 residues. V shed 4 bases and J shed 4 bases, with 18 bases lying between them.